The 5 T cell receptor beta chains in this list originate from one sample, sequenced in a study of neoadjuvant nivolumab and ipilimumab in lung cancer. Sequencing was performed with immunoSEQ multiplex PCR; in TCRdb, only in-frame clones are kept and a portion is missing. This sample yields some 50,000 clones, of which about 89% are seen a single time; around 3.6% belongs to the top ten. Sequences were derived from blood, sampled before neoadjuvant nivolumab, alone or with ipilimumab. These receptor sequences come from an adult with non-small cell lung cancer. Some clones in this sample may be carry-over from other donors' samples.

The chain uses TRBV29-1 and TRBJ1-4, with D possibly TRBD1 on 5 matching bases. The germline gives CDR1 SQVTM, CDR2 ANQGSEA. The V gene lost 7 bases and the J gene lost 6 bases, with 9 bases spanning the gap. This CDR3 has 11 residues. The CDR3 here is CSGLGDEKLFF. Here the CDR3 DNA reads TGCAGCGGACTAGGGGATGAAAAACTGTTTTTT.

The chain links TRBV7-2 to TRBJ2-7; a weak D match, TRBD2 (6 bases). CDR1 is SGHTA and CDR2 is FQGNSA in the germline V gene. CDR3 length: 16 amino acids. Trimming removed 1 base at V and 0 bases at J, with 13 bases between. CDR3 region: CASSLVGGLVSYEQYF. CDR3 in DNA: TGTGCCAGCAGCTTAGTAGGAGGGTTAGTCTCCTACGAGCAGTACTTC.

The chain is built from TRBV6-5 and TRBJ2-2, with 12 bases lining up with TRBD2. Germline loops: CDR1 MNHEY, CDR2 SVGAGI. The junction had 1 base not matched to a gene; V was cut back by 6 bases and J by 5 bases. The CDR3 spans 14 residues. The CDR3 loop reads CASRGLAGTGELFF. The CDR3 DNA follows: TGTGCCAGCAGAGGACTAGCGGGAACCGGGGAGCTGTTTTTT.

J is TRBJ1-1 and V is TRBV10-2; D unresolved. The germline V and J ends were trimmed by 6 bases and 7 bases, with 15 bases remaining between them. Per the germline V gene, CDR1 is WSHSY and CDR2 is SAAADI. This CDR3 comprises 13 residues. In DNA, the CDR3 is TGCGCCAGCAGCTCCCTCACAGAAAGTGAAGCTTTCTTT. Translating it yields CASSSLTESEAFF.

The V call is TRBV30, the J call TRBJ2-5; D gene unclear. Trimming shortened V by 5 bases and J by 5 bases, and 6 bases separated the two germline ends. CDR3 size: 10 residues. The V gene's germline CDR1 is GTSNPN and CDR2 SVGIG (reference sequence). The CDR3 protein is CAWGAETQYF. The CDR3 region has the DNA TGTGCCTGGGGAGCGGAGACCCAGTACTTC.